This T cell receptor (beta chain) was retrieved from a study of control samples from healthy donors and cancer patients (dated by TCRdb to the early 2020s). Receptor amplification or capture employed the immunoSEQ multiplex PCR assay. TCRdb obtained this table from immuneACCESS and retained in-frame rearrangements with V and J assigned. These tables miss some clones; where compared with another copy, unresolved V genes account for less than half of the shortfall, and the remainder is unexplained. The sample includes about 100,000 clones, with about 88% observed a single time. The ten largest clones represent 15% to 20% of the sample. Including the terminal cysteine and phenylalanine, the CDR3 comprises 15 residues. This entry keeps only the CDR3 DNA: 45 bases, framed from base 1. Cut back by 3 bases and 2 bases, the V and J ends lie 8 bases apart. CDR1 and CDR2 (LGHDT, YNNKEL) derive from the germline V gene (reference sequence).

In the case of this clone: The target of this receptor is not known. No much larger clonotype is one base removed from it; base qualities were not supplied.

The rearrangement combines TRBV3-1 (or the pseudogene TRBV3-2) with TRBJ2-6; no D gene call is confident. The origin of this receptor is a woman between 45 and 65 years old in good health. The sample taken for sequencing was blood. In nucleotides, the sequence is TGTGCCAGCAGCCAGCCGGGTGCTGGGGCCAACGTCCTGACTTTC. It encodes CASSQPGAGANVLTF.